The 18 T cell receptor beta chains below were found in one sample sequenced in a study of OX40 agonist ivuxolimab in advanced cancers. The data were produced by immunoSEQ multiplex PCR, yet TCRdb's version contains in-frame clones alone and is incomplete. The data show approximately 81,000 clones, 81% seen once. The sequencing used CD4+ or CD8+ T cells sorted from blood, collected in a trial of the OX40 agonist ivuxolimab. The receptors originated from an adult with an advanced solid tumor such as melanoma, head and neck, liver or kidney cancer.

This chain links TRBV6-1 with TRBJ2-5; maybe TRBD2 (5 bases). The CDR3 loop spans 15 amino acids. Trimming stripped 2 bases from V and 5 bases from J, with 15 bases between. Looked up from germline, CDR1 is MNHNS and CDR2 is SASEGT. The CDR3 region is CASSEITGEWETQYF. CDR3 nucleotides: TGTGCCAGCAGTGAAATAACCGGGGAGTGGGAGACCCAGTACTTC.

The rearrangement links TRBV1 to TRBJ2-3; TRBD2 is taken as the D call from the table, unchecked against the DNA. TRBV1 is termed a pseudogene. The CDR3 consists of 15 residues. CDR3 sequence (DNA): TGCACCAGCAGCCAAGGCGGGAGAAATAATGATACGCAGTATTTT. Translating gives CTSSQGGRNNDTQYF.

The chain joins TRBV27 to TRBJ1-2, with 7 bases matching TRBD1. Trimming took 6 bases from V and 8 from J; bases not matched to a gene: 3. Looked up from germline, CDR1 is MNHEY and CDR2 is SMNVEV (reference sequence). CDR3 length: 11 residues. The CDR3 nucleotides are TGTGCCAGCAGCCAGGGGGGGGGCTACACCTTC. As protein: CASSQGGGYTF.

The CDR3 nucleotides read TGTGCCAGCAGCGCCTGGTCCCTTGCCAACAATGAGCAGTTCTTC. This gives the protein CASSAWSLANNEQFF. V gene TRBV9 combines with J gene TRBJ2-1; no clear D gene. Germline-derived CDR1 and CDR2 are SGDLS and YYNGEE. Trimming removed 3 bases from V and 5 bases from J, with 15 bases in between. The CDR3 has 15 amino acids.

The rearrangement uses TRBV4-3 and TRBJ2-7; a possible D gene is TRBD2 (5 bases). Trimming took off 0 bases at V and 1 base at J, with 13 bases between the two ends. Germline V gives CDR1 LGHNA, CDR2 YSLEER. The CDR3 contains 16 residues. The CDR3 nucleotides read TGCGCCAGCAGCCAAGAGTTTAGCGTCCCGTCCTACGAGCAGTACTTC. This translates into CASSQEFSVPSYEQYF.

V usage is TRBV14 and J usage is TRBJ2-1; D unresolved. This CDR3 has 13 amino acids. Trimming removed 1 base from V and 9 bases from J, with 10 bases in between. In germline, CDR1 is SGHDN, CDR2 FVKESK. CDR3 DNA sequence: TGTGCCAGCAGCCAAGCGGAGTCTGCTGAGCAGTTCTTC. The encoded protein is CASSQAESAEQFF.

This clone was recorded once. This chain links TRBV11-2 with TRBJ2-1; perhaps TRBD1 as D (7 bases). Looked up from germline, CDR1 is SGHAT and CDR2 is FQNNGV. This CDR3 contains 15 residues. Deletions cut 4 bases from V and 4 bases from J, with 14 bases between. The CDR3 is CASSSGAGGYNEQFF. For the CDR3, the DNA is TGTGCCAGCAGCTCCGGTGCAGGGGGGTACAATGAGCAGTTCTTC.

The gene calls are TRBV30 and TRBJ2-3; D ambiguous. V was shortened by 0 bases and J by 1 base, with 8 bases between the two germline ends. The CDR3 has 14 residues. Germline loops: CDR1 GTSNPN, CDR2 SVGIG (reference sequence). For the CDR3, the DNA is TGTGCCTGGAGTGTAGATTCGGGCACAGATACGCAGTATTTT. Its protein product is CAWSVDSGTDTQYF. Full variable domain (remainder filled in from reference TRBV30 and TRBJ2-3): SQTIHQWPATLVQPVGSPLSLECTVEGTSNPNLYWYRQAAGRGLQLLFYSVGIGQISSEVPQNLSASRPQDRQFILSSKKLLLSDSGFYLCAWSVDSGTDTQYFGPGTRLTVL.

This chain links TRBV7-2 with TRBJ2-7; TRBD2 matches at 7 bases. Germline V gives CDR1 SGHTA, CDR2 FQGNSA. The J segment lost 5 bases and the V segment lost 2 bases, leaving 9 bases of the junction unmatched. This CDR3 region has 15 residues. CDR3: CASSLSVKRENEQYF. The CDR3 nucleotides are TGTGCCAGCAGCTTAAGCGTCAAGCGGGAAAACGAGCAGTACTTC.

The rearrangement joins TRBV29-1 to TRBJ1-3; 7 bases are shared with TRBD1. Germline lookup yields CDR1 SQVTM and CDR2 ANQGSEA. V shed 1 base and J 1 base; nucleotides not matched to a gene: 7. This CDR3 is built from 16 residues. Here the CDR3 DNA reads TGCAGCGTTGAAGGTTATCAGACAGGGTCTGGAAACACCATATATTTT. Translation: CSVEGYQTGSGNTIYF.

CDR3 loop: CASSLWTDGEQFF. CDR3 DNA: TGTGCCAGCAGTCTCTGGACAGACGGTGAGCAGTTCTTC. The V and J genes are TRBV5-5 and TRBJ2-1; D may be TRBD1 (6 bases). V shed 5 bases and J shed 9 bases, with 15 bases lying between them. Germline loops: CDR1 SGHKS, CDR2 YYEKEE (reference sequence). The CDR3 covers 13 residues.

This chain uses TRBV4-3 with TRBJ2-7, with TRBD2 identical over 9 bases. CDR3 length: 16 residues. Per the germline V gene, CDR1 is LGHNA and CDR2 is YSLEER. Trimming at V came to 1 base and at J to 6 bases, leaving 10 bases not matched to a gene. The CDR3 region has the DNA TGCGCCAGCAGCCAAGGTGCTAGCGGGACAAGTATCGAGCAGTACTTC. This encodes CASSQGASGTSIEQYF.

The chain carries TRBV7-9 and TRBJ1-4, with 11 bases aligning to TRBD1. This CDR3 has 16 residues. Germline CDR1 reads SEHNR; CDR2 reads FQNEAQ (reference sequence). V was pared by 3 bases and J by 3 bases, with 3 bases of the junction left unmatched. DNA for the CDR3: TGTGCCAGCAGCTTCGGACAGGGGGCGGCTAATGAAAAACTGTTTTTT. Its protein product is CASSFGQGAANEKLFF.

V and J are TRBV6-5 and TRBJ2-7, with unresolved D. The CDR3 has 13 amino acids. Germline assignment: CDR1 MNHEY and CDR2 SVGAGI. The V gene lost 0 bases and the J gene lost 6 bases, with 9 bases spanning the gap. CDR3 protein: CASSYSNVGEQYF. DNA of the CDR3: TGTGCCAGCAGTTACTCGAACGTCGGCGAGCAGTACTTC.

V gene TRBV5-1 combines with J gene TRBJ1-4; 8 positions match TRBD1. The ends lost 0 bases at V and 3 bases at J; junction bases unmatched: 4. CDR1 SGHRS and CDR2 YFSETQ come from the germline V gene. CDR3 size: 16 residues. The CDR3 DNA sequence: TGCGCCAGCAGCTTGGTACAGGGGGGAGCTAATGAAAAACTGTTTTTT. Translating it yields CASSLVQGGANEKLFF.

The V and J genes are TRBV30 and TRBJ1-2; perhaps TRBD1 as D (6 bases). CDR3 length equals 13 residues. Deletions cut 4 bases from V and 6 bases from J, with 15 bases between. In germline, CDR1 is GTSNPN, CDR2 SVGIG (reference sequence). In DNA, the CDR3 is TGTGCCTGGAAGACACAGGGCGGAGATGGCTACACCTTC. Protein sequence: CAWKTQGGDGYTF.

The rearrangement joins TRBV7-6 to TRBJ2-1; D gene unclear. The CDR3 has 14 residues. CDR1 is SGHVS and CDR2 is FNYEAQ in the germline V gene. Trimming stripped 0 bases from V and 2 bases from J, with 5 bases between. CDR3 in amino acids: CASSLAGPYNEQFF. CDR3 DNA: TGTGCCAGCAGCTTAGCCGGACCCTACAATGAGCAGTTCTTC. Supplemented by reference TRBV7-6 and TRBJ2-1, the full variable domain reads GAGVSQSPRYKVTKRGQDVALRCDPISGHVSLYWYRQALGQGPEFLTYFNYEAQQDKSGLPNDRFSAERPEGSISTLTIQRTEQRDSAMYRCASSLAGPYNEQFFGPGTRLTVL.

The genes are TRBV5-1 and TRBJ1-3, with 9 bases aligning to TRBD1. V was clipped by 4 bases and J by 8 bases; unmatched bases: 7. Germline lookup yields CDR1 SGHRS and CDR2 YFSETQ. The CDR3 runs 14 residues. The DNA for the CDR3 is TGCGCCAGCAGCCTGGGACAGGGTTGGGACACCATATATTTT. This gives the protein CASSLGQGWDTIYF.